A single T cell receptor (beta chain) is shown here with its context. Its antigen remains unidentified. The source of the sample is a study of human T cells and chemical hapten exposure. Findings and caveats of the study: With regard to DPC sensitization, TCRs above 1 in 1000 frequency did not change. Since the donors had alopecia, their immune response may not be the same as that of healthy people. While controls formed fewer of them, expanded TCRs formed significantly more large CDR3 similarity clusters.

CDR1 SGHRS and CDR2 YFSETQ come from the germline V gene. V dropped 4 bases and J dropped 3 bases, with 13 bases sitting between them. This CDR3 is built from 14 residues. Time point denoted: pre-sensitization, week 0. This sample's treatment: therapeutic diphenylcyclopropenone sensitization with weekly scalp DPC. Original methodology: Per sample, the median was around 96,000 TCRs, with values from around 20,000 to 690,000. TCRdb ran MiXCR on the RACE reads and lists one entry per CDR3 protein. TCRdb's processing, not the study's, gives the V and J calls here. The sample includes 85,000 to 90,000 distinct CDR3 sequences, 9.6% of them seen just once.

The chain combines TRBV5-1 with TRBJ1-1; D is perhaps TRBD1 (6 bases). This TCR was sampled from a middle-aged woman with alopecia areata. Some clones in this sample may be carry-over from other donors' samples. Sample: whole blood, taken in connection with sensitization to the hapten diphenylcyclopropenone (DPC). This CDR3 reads CASSNEGQYTEAFF. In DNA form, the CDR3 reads TGCGCCAGCAGCAACGAAGGACAGTACACTGAAGCTTTCTTT.